This entry lists 15 T cell receptor beta chains sequenced from one sample in a study of T cell responses to AZD1222 COVID-19 vaccine. This table comes from immunoSEQ multiplex PCR, and its TCRdb copy is limited to in-frame clones, with some not included. The sample contains approximately 180,000 clones, approximately 90% of which appear only once. Sequencing was performed on peripheral blood, taken on day 0 of AZD1222 vaccination. The receptor set was obtained from an adult in good health.

The chain joins TRBV11-2 to TRBJ1-6; perhaps TRBD1 as D (6 bases). The CDR3 sequence is 15 residues long. V was trimmed by 1 base and J by 7 bases, leaving 11 bases between them. The germline V gene has CDR1 SGHAT and CDR2 FQNNGV. CDR3 sequence reads: CASSLVAGVNSPLHF. The CDR3 coding sequence is TGTGCCAGCAGCTTAGTGGCAGGGGTAAATTCACCCCTCCACTTT.

This chain links TRBV4-2 with TRBJ1-5; possible D gene TRBD1, 5 bases. V was pared by 2 bases and J by 2 bases, with 10 bases between. This CDR3 contains 15 residues. Looked up from germline, CDR1 is LGHNA and CDR2 is YNFKEQ. As DNA, the CDR3 is TGTGCCAGCAGCCAACAGGGTTTAGGCAATCAGCCCCAGCATTTT. Residues: CASSQQGLGNQPQHF.

This sequence joins TRBV10-3 and TRBJ2-3; TRBD2 matches 11 bases. CDR1 is ENHRY, CDR2 SYGVKD, per germline. The CDR3 spans 15 residues. Trimming took 7 bases from V and 6 from J; bases not matched to a gene: 9. DNA for the CDR3: TGTGCCATCACCACGGGACTAGCGGCCTCTGATACGCAGTATTTT. This gives the protein CAITTGLAASDTQYF.

V is TRBV28 and J is TRBJ1-2, with a weak D call TRBD1 (5 bases). This CDR3 comprises 12 residues. Trimming left V 2 bases short and J 8 bases short, with 9 bases between. Germline V gene sequence: CDR1 MDHEN, CDR2 SYDVKM. The DNA of the CDR3 is TGTGCCAGCAGTTTACAGGGCCGGGGCTACACCTTC. Protein: CASSLQGRGYTF.

This chain uses TRBV7-9 with TRBJ2-3, with TRBD1 matching over 9 bases. V was clipped by 5 bases and J by 1 base; unmatched bases: 7. The CDR3 is made up of 16 amino acids. CDR1 and CDR2 (germline): SEHNR, FQNEAQ (reference sequence). In DNA form, the CDR3 reads TGTGCCAGCAGCGTAGGGGACAGGGCGGGCACAGATACGCAGTATTTT. Translated, it gives CASSVGDRAGTDTQYF.

The gene calls are TRBV29-1 and TRBJ1-2; 8 bases agree with TRBD1. CDR3 size: 13 residues. From germline, CDR1 is SQVTM and CDR2 ANQGSEA. Losses at the gene ends were 5 bases for V and 5 bases for J; bases not matched to a gene: 7. The CDR3, as DNA: TGCAGCGTTCAGACAGGGGTAGGGTATGGCTACACCTTC. Amino acids: CSVQTGVGYGYTF.

The V gene is TRBV2, the J gene TRBJ1-2; D call uncertain. CDR1 and CDR2 (germline): SNHLY, FYNNEI. Trimming took 4 bases from V and 2 from J, leaving 8 bases between them. There are 13 residues in the CDR3. The CDR3 DNA reads TGTGCCAGCAGTGTAGGAGGGAACTATGGCTACACCTTC. Protein product: CASSVGGNYGYTF.

The V and J genes are TRBV7-9 and TRBJ1-6; D remains ambiguous. Trimming took off 1 base at V and 9 bases at J, with 13 bases between the two ends. This CDR3 region has 15 residues. The germline CDR1 and CDR2 sequences are SEHNR and FQNEAQ (reference sequence). In DNA form, the CDR3 reads TGTGCCAGCAGCTTAGTGGTCGGATCGAGTTCACCCCTCCACTTT. Amino acid sequence: CASSLVVGSSSPLHF. The variable domain in full, with the rest retrieved from reference TRBV7-9 and TRBJ1-6, is DTGVSQNPRHKITKRGQNVTFRCDPISEHNRLYWYRQTLGQGPEFLTYFQNEAQLEKSRLLSDRFSAERPKGSFSTLEIQRTEQGDSAMYLCASSLVVGSSSPLHFGNGTRLTVT.

The J gene is TRBJ1-1, the V gene TRBV28; 8 bases align to TRBD1. V lost 6 bases, J lost 1 base, and 4 bases stayed unmatched. Germline loops: CDR1 MDHEN, CDR2 SYDVKM. There are 14 residues in the CDR3. In nucleotides, the CDR3 is TGTGCCAGCAGAACGGACAGGGAGAACACTGAAGCTTTCTTT. It translates to CASRTDRENTEAFF. The full variable domain, completed using reference TRBV28 and TRBJ1-1, is DVKVTQSSRYLVKRTGEKVFLECVQDMDHENMFWYRQDPGLGLRLIYFSYDVKMKEKGDIPEGYSVSREKKERFSLILESASTNQTSMYLCASRTDRENTEAFFGQGTRLTVV.

The rearrangement links TRBV21-1 to TRBJ2-7; TRBD2, the D gene given by the table, was not confirmed from the DNA. TRBV21-1 is deemed a pseudogene. The CDR3 totals 15 residues. CDR3 nucleotide sequence: TGTGCCAGCAGCAAAGTCCCGGGGAGAGATTACGAGCAGTACTTC. It translates to CASSKVPGRDYEQYF.

This clone was recorded only once. The chain links TRBV7-9 to TRBJ1-5; D perhaps matches TRBD1 (6 bases). CDR3 length equals 14 residues. V lost 1 base to trimming and J lost 9 bases, with 13 bases between them. Germline V gives CDR1 SEHNR, CDR2 FQNEAQ (reference sequence). The CDR3, as DNA: TGTGCCAGCAGCTTAGTAGGGGGGCTGGGGCCCCAGCATTTT. Residues: CASSLVGGLGPQHF.

The chain carries TRBV18 and TRBJ1-5; D call uncertain. Germline CDR1 and CDR2: KGHSH and LQKENI. V was shortened by 3 bases and J by 0 bases, with 9 bases between the two germline ends. This CDR3 contains 15 residues. CDR3 loop: CASSPNPDSNQPQHF. DNA of the CDR3: TGTGCCAGCTCACCGAACCCAGATAGCAATCAGCCCCAGCATTTT.

The chain is built from TRBV19 and TRBJ1-4; TRBD1 aligns across 7 bases. The length of the CDR3 is 15 residues. Germline loops: CDR1 LNHDA, CDR2 SQIVND (reference sequence). The J segment lost 2 bases and the V segment lost 10 bases, leaving 10 bases of the junction unmatched. DNA of the CDR3: TGTGCCACCTCCGACGGAGGGGGCACTAATGAAAAACTGTTTTTT. It codes for CATSDGGGTNEKLFF.

The rearrangement joins TRBV28 to TRBJ2-5, with D tentatively TRBD2 (5 bases). V shed 5 bases and J shed 3 bases, with 13 bases lying between them. Germline V CDR1 and CDR2: MDHEN, SYDVKM. The CDR3 loop spans 14 amino acids. The CDR3 nucleotides are TGTGCCAGCAGTCACGGGGTACTAAAAGAGACCCAGTACTTC. Protein product: CASSHGVLKETQYF.

This clone was seen only once. This chain joins TRBV19 and TRBJ2-1; D is unclear. Per germline, CDR1 LNHDA and CDR2 SQIVND (reference sequence). V gave up 5 bases and J gave up 3 bases, with 20 bases separating them. CDR3 length: 17 amino acids. CDR3 in DNA: TGTGCCAGTAGTCCCTCCACCGGCAATCACGGCTACAATGAGCAGTTCTTC. Protein product: CASSPSTGNHGYNEQFF.